The subject of this entry is one TCR beta chain. The antigen is unknown. The data derive from a study of molecular identifiers for immune sequencing clone quantification. The study's findings and limits: Sizes of clones that are highly expanded could be underestimated (if identical TCR molecules share a barcode).

CDR3 size: 19 residues. As previously described, bulk TCR libraries were made using listed TCR primers. Each CDR3 protein is one row after TCRdb ran MiXCR on the PCR reads. Of under 650,000 distinct CDR3 sequences listed, just under 20% are singletons. This TCR was recovered from a human donor in good health. Some libraries in this study had Jurkat cell RNA spiked in. The specimen was naive CD8+ T cells from blood, with Jurkat cell RNA spiked in. The sample's subset: FACS-sorted CD8+CD4-CCR7+CD45RA+ naive T cells. This rearrangement joins TRBV21-1 to TRBJ1-1. TRBV21-1 is reported as a pseudogene. CDR3 sequence: CASSKARGLGSIMNTEAFF. The CDR3 coding sequence is TGTGCCAGCAGCAAAGCACGGGGCCTAGGCTCGATAATGAACACTGAAGCTTTCTTT.